This entry features one TCR beta chain sequence. TCRdb reprocessed the 5' RACE reads and keeps a single row for each CDR3 protein, giving no DNA. The clone table shows under 45,000 distinct CDR3 sequences, with the ten largest holding about 4.9%. The record originates from a study of monozygotic twins with inflammatory bowel disease. The CDR3 runs 14 residues. The V call is TRBV23-1, the J call TRBJ2-3. TRBV23-1 is marked as an open reading frame, function uncertain. The TCR sequence derives from a human donor with ulcerative colitis or Crohn's disease, or a healthy co-twin of an affected twin (not recorded which). The sequencing sample was made of blood. This chain's CDR3 is CASSPEENTDTQYF.